A single sample gave rise to the 5 T cell receptor beta chains below, sequenced in a study of shared clonotypes between healthy human individuals. The naive CD8 subset, CD45RO-negative cells positively selected for CCR7, excluded terminally differentiated effector memory CD45RA+ cells. Some clones are missing from TCRdb's copy, which holds only in-frame ones; the method was immunoSEQ multiplex PCR. The data contain over 800,000 clones, around 92% of them seen just once; the ten biggest clones take up around 24%. The material sequenced was naive CD8+ T cells sorted from blood. These receptor sequences come from a man between 25 and 39 years old in good health.

The chain has TRBV20-1 and TRBJ1-2; no clear D gene. Germline CDR1 and CDR2: DFQATT and SNEGSKA (reference sequence). V lost 5 bases to trimming and J lost 5 bases, with 9 bases between them. The CDR3 contains 11 residues. CDR3 DNA: TGCAGTGCTCCCGAAGGTTATGGCTACACCTTC. Residues: CSAPEGYGYTF.

This clone was counted a few times. In the same sample, other DNA sequences code for this CDR3. The V call is TRBV27, the J call TRBJ1-5; 8 bases map to TRBD1. Trimming at V came to 5 bases and at J to 7 bases, leaving 7 bases not matched to a gene. From germline, CDR1 is MNHEY and CDR2 SMNVEV (reference sequence). CDR3 length: 14 amino acids. CDR3 protein: CASSLVQGAQPQHF. The CDR3 DNA sequence: TGTGCCAGCAGTCTCGTTCAGGGGGCACAGCCCCAGCATTTT.

The chain employs TRBV2 and TRBJ2-1; weak D call: TRBD1 (5 bases). With 3 bases removed from V and 7 bases from J, the gap between germline ends came to 7 bases. CDR1 is SNHLY, CDR2 FYNNEI, per germline. The length of the CDR3 is 12 residues. CDR3: CASSEGLNEQFF. The CDR3 DNA reads as TGTGCCAGCAGTGAGGGGCTTAATGAGCAGTTCTTC.

The rearrangement uses TRBV6-1 and TRBJ1-4; D may be TRBD1 (5 bases). Between the trimmed V and J ends, which lost 7 bases and 0 bases, there was a span of 9 bases. Germline CDR1 reads MNHNS; CDR2 reads SASEGT. This CDR3 spans 14 amino acids. CDR3 sequence (DNA): TGTGCCAGCAAGGGGATCGCAACTAATGAAAAACTGTTTTTT. This codes for CASKGIATNEKLFF.

The rearrangement links TRBV9 to TRBJ2-1; 10 bases match TRBD2. This CDR3 has 18 amino acids. Unmatched junction bases numbered 13, after V lost 0 bases and J lost 7 bases. Germline V gene lookup returns CDR1 SGDLS and CDR2 YYNGEE. The CDR3 nucleotides are TGTGCCAGCAGCGTAGGGAGTAGCGGGGGGACTTTCCGGAATGAGCAGTTCTTC. It is translated as CASSVGSSGGTFRNEQFF.